The rows below give T cell receptor beta chains drawn from one sample of a study of shared clonotypes between healthy human individuals. Only in-frame clones appear in the TCRdb table, and some are missing; sequencing was by immunoSEQ multiplex PCR. The sample includes some 2.1 million clones, over 85% of them seen just once. The material sequenced was naive CD8+ T cells sorted from blood. Receptor source: a man in his late teens or twenties in good health. Both conserved end residues are part of each CDR3. A D gene is named only where the DNA matches it firmly. Size is omitted from some rows. Given values are once, few, many or a class for expanded clones.

TRBJ1-6 | TRBV4-3 | NA | NA | TGCGCCAGCAGCCAAGATAGCGGGAACAATTCACCCCTCCACTTT | CASSQDSGNNSPLHF
TRBJ2-7 | TRBV15 | NA | NA | TGTGCCACCGCCCCGGGGCTCTCCTACGAGCAGTACTTC | CATAPGLSYEQYF
TRBJ2-7 | TRBV7-9 | NA | NA | TGTGCCAGCAGCTTCGACAGTTACGAGCAGTACTTC | CASSFDSYEQYF
TRBJ2-7 | TRBV7-9 | NA | NA | TGTGCCAGCAGCTTAGCGGCAGGACGAGGGGACGAGCAGTACTTC | CASSLAAGRGDEQYF
TRBJ1-5 | TRBV4-1 | NA | TRBD1 | TGCGCCAGCAGCCAAGATGCAGGGGGCCATCAGCCCCAGCATTTT | CASSQDAGGHQPQHF
TRBJ2-1 | TRBV2 | NA | NA | TGTGCCAGCAGTCTCTCCTTTTACAATGAGCAGTTCTTC | CASSLSFYNEQFF
TRBJ1-5 | TRBV23-1 | NA | TRBD1 | TGCGCCAGCAGTCAATCGTTGGGACAGGGCGTTTCCAATCAGCCCCAGCATTTT | CASSQSLGQGVSNQPQHF
TRBJ1-4 | TRBV10-1 | NA | NA | TGCGTAAGTGGACGGCTAAATGAAAAACTGTTTTTT | CVSGRLNEKLFF
TRBJ1-5 | TRBV2 | NA | NA | TGTGCCAGCAGTGATGGGAAGGTCACGAATAGCAATCAGCCCCAGCATTTT | CASSDGKVTNSNQPQHF
TRBJ1-1 | TRBV2 | few | NA | TGTGCCAGCACCGAACCAGGGGTTGGGGCTTTCTTT | CASTEPGVGAFF
TRBJ1-6 | TRBV19 | NA | NA | TGTGCCAGTATGTCGAGGGCCGGGGATTCACCCCTCCACTTT | CASMSRAGDSPLHF
TRBJ2-1 | TRBV11-3 | NA | TRBD2 | TGTGCCAGCAGCCTTCCGACCGGGACTAGCGGGGTCAATGAGCAGTTCTTC | CASSLPTGTSGVNEQFF
TRBJ2-7 | TRBV4-1 | NA | TRBD2 | TGCGCCAGCAGCCAAGCAAGCGGGGGGTCCTCCTACGAGCAGTACTTC | CASSQASGGSSYEQYF
TRBJ2-7 | TRBV19 | once | NA | TGTGCCAGTAGTGTCGGGTTTCTCTACGAGCAGTACTTC | CASSVGFLYEQYF
TRBJ1-1 | TRBV4-3 | NA | NA | TGCGCCAGCAGCCAAGTCGAAGGGAACACTGAAGCTTTCTTT | CASSQVEGNTEAFF
TRBJ1-4 | TRBV6-4 | NA | TRBD1 | TGTGCCAGCAGTGACAGAGGACAGGGGGCTAATGAAAAACTGTTTTTT | CASSDRGQGANEKLFF
TRBJ2-6 | TRBV29-1 | NA | TRBD1 | TGCAGCGTTGAAGATTATGGTCGGGACAGGGTGACTGGGGCCAACGTCCTGACTTTC | CSVEDYGRDRVTGANVLTF
TRBJ1-4 | TRBV11-2 | NA | NA | TGTGCCAGCAGCTTAGATCCGGGATACTCTAATGAAAAACTGTTTTTT | CASSLDPGYSNEKLFF
TRBJ2-3 | TRBV27 | NA | NA | TGTGCCAGCAGTTTTCTAGCAGGGTCAGATACGCAGTATTTT | CASSFLAGSDTQYF
TRBJ1-1 | TRBV6-1 | NA | NA | TGTGCCAGCAGTGGTCTGACAGACCTGAACACTGAAGCTTTCTTT | CASSGLTDLNTEAFF
TRBJ2-1 | TRBV5-4 | NA | TRBD1 | TGTGCCAGCGGGACAGGGACCTACAATGAGCAGTTCTTC | CASGTGTYNEQFF
TRBJ2-7 | TRBV27 | NA | NA | TGTGCCAGCAGTTTATCCGGGGTCCCCTACGAGCAGTACTTC | CASSLSGVPYEQYF
TRBJ1-2 | TRBV19 | NA | NA | TGTGCCAGTAAGGGCTATGGCTACACCTTC | CASKGYGYTF
TRBJ2-5 | TRBV10-1 | NA | NA | TGCGCCAGCAGTGAGTCGACCGGAGACAGGGAGGGAGAGACCCAGTACTTC | CASSESTGDREGETQYF
TRBJ2-7 | TRBV4-3 | once | NA | TGCGCCAGCAGCCAAGACTGGGGGGCTCTTCCCTACGAGCAGTACTTC | CASSQDWGALPYEQYF
TRBJ1-4 | TRBV27 | NA | TRBD1 | TGTGCCAGCAGTCCAAGGGGACAGTCCTGGGAAAAACTGTTTTTT | CASSPRGQSWEKLFF
TRBJ1-5 | TRBV27 | NA | NA | TGTGCCAGCAGTCCCGCCCTCAATCAGCCCCAGCATTTT | CASSPALNQPQHF